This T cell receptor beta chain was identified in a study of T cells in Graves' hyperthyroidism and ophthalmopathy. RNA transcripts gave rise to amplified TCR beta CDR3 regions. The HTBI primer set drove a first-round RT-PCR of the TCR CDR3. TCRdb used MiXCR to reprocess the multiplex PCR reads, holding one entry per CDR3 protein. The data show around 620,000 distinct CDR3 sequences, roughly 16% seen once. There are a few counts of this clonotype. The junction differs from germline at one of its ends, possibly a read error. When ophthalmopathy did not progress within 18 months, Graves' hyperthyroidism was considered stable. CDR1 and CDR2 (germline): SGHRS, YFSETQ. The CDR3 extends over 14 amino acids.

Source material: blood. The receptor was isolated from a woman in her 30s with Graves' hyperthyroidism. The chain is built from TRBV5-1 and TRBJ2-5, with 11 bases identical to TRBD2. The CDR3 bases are TGCGCCAGCAGCTTGGGGGTAGCGGGAGGGCCGGCGGACTTC. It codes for CASSLGVAGGPADF.